The clone carrying this T cell receptor beta chain was seen a single time. Germline values: CDR1 SGHAT, CDR2 FQNNGV. The CDR3 totals 16 residues. The junction had 4 bases not matched to a gene; V was cut back by 1 base and J by 3 bases. The data stem from a study of OX40 agonist ivuxolimab in advanced cancers. Sequenced by immunoSEQ multiplex PCR; TCRdb stores in-frame clones only, minus some. Of fewer than 85,000 clones listed, 88% are singletons. This receptor was taken from an adult with an advanced solid tumor such as melanoma, head and neck, liver or kidney cancer. The sequences come from CD4+ or CD8+ T cells sorted from blood, collected in a trial of the OX40 agonist ivuxolimab. The chain combines TRBV11-2 with TRBJ1-4, with 8 bases that match TRBD1. This CDR3 is CASSLAQGASNEKLFF. CDR3 nucleotides: TGTGCCAGCAGCTTAGCCCAGGGGGCGTCTAATGAAAAACTGTTTTTT.